The rows below give T cell receptor beta chains drawn from one sample of a study. Here immunoSEQ multiplex PCR was the method, and the copy in TCRdb shows in-frame clones only, minus some. This table holds around 49,000 clones, 85% to 95% found once. Specimen: PBMCs. These receptor sequences come from a man aged 40-55 years with rheumatoid arthritis. Both conserved end residues are part of each CDR3. Each record gives: J gene, D gene, clone size, V gene, CDR3 protein, CDR3 DNA. The D gene is left open where the match is weak. Only part of the rows carry a size: once, few, many, or a class if the clone is expanded.

j_call: TRBJ2-5; d_call: NA; clone_size: NA; v_call: TRBV5-8; cdr3_aa: CASFPRGDILPIQETQYF; cdr3_nt: TGTGCCAGCTTCCCCCGGGGAGACATATTGCCTATCCAAGAGACCCAGTACTTC
j_call: TRBJ2-3; d_call: TRBD2; clone_size: NA; v_call: TRBV27; cdr3_aa: CASSSSTSGMVTDTQYF; cdr3_nt: TGTGCCAGCAGTTCCTCGACTAGCGGGATGGTCACAGATACGCAGTATTTT
j_call: TRBJ1-3; d_call: NA; clone_size: NA; v_call: TRBV2; cdr3_aa: CASSDDWFGNTIYF; cdr3_nt: TGTGCCAGCAGTGATGACTGGTTTGGAAACACCATATATTTT
j_call: TRBJ2-3; d_call: NA; clone_size: NA; v_call: TRBV19; cdr3_aa: CASSMYGVARTDTQYF; cdr3_nt: TGTGCCAGTAGTATGTACGGGGTAGCTCGCACAGATACGCAGTATTTT
j_call: TRBJ2-7; d_call: NA; clone_size: NA; v_call: TRBV7-6; cdr3_aa: CASSPPGQGNAYEQYF; cdr3_nt: TGTGCCAGCAGCCCCCCGGGCCAGGGTAATGCCTACGAGCAGTACTTC
j_call: TRBJ1-2; d_call: NA; clone_size: NA; v_call: TRBV5-5; cdr3_aa: CASSLKGGHGYTF; cdr3_nt: TGTGCCAGCAGCTTGAAGGGCGGGCATGGCTACACCTTC
j_call: TRBJ2-5; d_call: NA; clone_size: NA; v_call: TRBV29-1; cdr3_aa: CSVQHLRARTETQYF; cdr3_nt: TGCAGCGTTCAACACCTGAGGGCTAGGACTGAGACCCAGTACTTC
j_call: TRBJ1-1; d_call: NA; clone_size: NA; v_call: TRBV29-1; cdr3_aa: CSVRAGTVNTEAFF; cdr3_nt: TGCAGCGTTAGGGCCGGGACGGTGAACACTGAAGCTTTCTTT
j_call: TRBJ2-7; d_call: TRBD1; clone_size: NA; v_call: TRBV6-2/TRBV6-3; cdr3_aa: CASSSSGTGIYEQYF; cdr3_nt: TGTGCCAGCAGTTCATCCGGGACAGGGATTTACGAGCAGTACTTC
j_call: TRBJ2-2; d_call: NA; clone_size: NA; v_call: TRBV30; cdr3_aa: CAWSVLRGDTGELFF; cdr3_nt: TGTGCCTGGAGTGTACTTCGGGGTGATACCGGGGAGCTGTTTTTT
j_call: TRBJ2-5; d_call: NA; clone_size: once; v_call: TRBV27; cdr3_aa: CASSLSVGRDNPRVQETQYF; cdr3_nt: TGTGCCAGCAGTCTATCCGTGGGCAGGGATAACCCAAGAGTCCAAGAGACCCAGTACTTC
j_call: TRBJ1-2; d_call: NA; clone_size: NA; v_call: TRBV14; cdr3_aa: CASSQAGYIYGYTF; cdr3_nt: TGTGCCAGCAGCCAAGCGGGGTATATCTATGGCTACACCTTC
j_call: TRBJ1-1; d_call: TRBD1; clone_size: NA; v_call: TRBV11-2; cdr3_aa: CASSLGPGGEEAFF; cdr3_nt: TGTGCCAGCAGCTTAGGACCAGGGGGCGAGGAAGCTTTCTTT
j_call: TRBJ1-6; d_call: NA; clone_size: NA; v_call: TRBV3-1/TRBV3-2; cdr3_aa: CASSQLPGSSYNSPLHF; cdr3_nt: TGTGCCAGCAGCCAACTACCGGGAAGCTCCTATAATTCACCCCTCCACTTT
j_call: TRBJ2-3; d_call: NA; clone_size: NA; v_call: TRBV7-3; cdr3_aa: CASSSGQTDTQYF; cdr3_nt: TGTGCCAGCAGCTCCGGACAGACAGATACGCAGTATTTT
j_call: TRBJ1-5; d_call: NA; clone_size: NA; v_call: TRBV5-4; cdr3_aa: CASSPVHLGNQPQHF; cdr3_nt: TGTGCCAGCAGCCCGGTCCATTTGGGGAACCAGCCCCAGCATTTT
j_call: TRBJ2-7; d_call: NA; clone_size: NA; v_call: TRBV9; cdr3_aa: CASSVTDLPSAQYF; cdr3_nt: TGTGCCAGCAGCGTAACCGACTTGCCTAGTGCGCAGTACTTC
j_call: TRBJ2-5; d_call: NA; clone_size: NA; v_call: TRBV11-2; cdr3_aa: CASSPSRGLSETQYF; cdr3_nt: TGTGCCAGCAGCCCCTCGCGGGGTCTATCAGAGACCCAGTACTTC
j_call: TRBJ1-3; d_call: TRBD1; clone_size: once; v_call: TRBV30; cdr3_aa: CAWTPDRGNFGNTIYF; cdr3_nt: TGTGCCTGGACTCCCGACAGGGGGAATTTCGGAAACACCATATATTTT
j_call: TRBJ2-7; d_call: NA; clone_size: NA; v_call: TRBV6-5; cdr3_aa: CASSYGGASYEQYF; cdr3_nt: TGTGCCAGCAGTTACGGCGGGGCCTCCTACGAGCAGTACTTC
j_call: TRBJ2-3; d_call: NA; clone_size: NA; v_call: TRBV7-3; cdr3_aa: CASSSGTFSTDTQYF; cdr3_nt: TGTGCCAGCAGCTCGGGGACATTTAGCACAGATACGCAGTATTTT
j_call: TRBJ2-1; d_call: TRBD2; clone_size: NA; v_call: TRBV3-1/TRBV3-2; cdr3_aa: CASSHWASGSNEQFF; cdr3_nt: TGTGCCAGCAGCCATTGGGCTAGCGGGAGTAATGAGCAGTTCTTC
j_call: TRBJ1-4; d_call: NA; clone_size: NA; v_call: TRBV27; cdr3_aa: CASSPNPARGVINEKLFF; cdr3_nt: TGTGCCAGCAGTCCCAACCCGGCCCGGGGGGTGATTAATGAAAAACTGTTTTTT
j_call: TRBJ1-5; d_call: NA; clone_size: NA; v_call: TRBV19; cdr3_aa: CASSIVAGFNQPQHF; cdr3_nt: TGTGCCAGTAGTATAGTTGCGGGTTTCAATCAGCCCCAGCATTTT
j_call: TRBJ2-5; d_call: TRBD2; clone_size: NA; v_call: TRBV2; cdr3_aa: CASSGTTQETQYF; cdr3_nt: TGTGCCAGCTCCGGGACTACGCAAGAGACCCAGTACTTC
j_call: TRBJ2-7; d_call: NA; clone_size: NA; v_call: TRBV6-5; cdr3_aa: CASSYDGGPYEQYF; cdr3_nt: TGTGCCAGCAGTTATGACGGGGGTCCCTACGAGCAGTACTTC
j_call: TRBJ1-4; d_call: NA; clone_size: NA; v_call: TRBV7-6; cdr3_aa: CASSLMGGGFTNEKLFF; cdr3_nt: TGTGCCAGCAGCTTAATGGGAGGCGGATTCACTAATGAAAAACTGTTTTTT
j_call: TRBJ2-3; d_call: NA; clone_size: NA; v_call: TRBV27; cdr3_aa: CASSLPSTDTQYF; cdr3_nt: TGTGCCAGCAGTCTCCCTAGCACAGATACGCAGTATTTT
j_call: TRBJ2-5; d_call: NA; clone_size: NA; v_call: TRBV19; cdr3_aa: CASSIGGAGSRETQYF; cdr3_nt: TGTGCCAGTAGTATAGGTGGGGCAGGGTCAAGGGAGACCCAGTACTTC
j_call: TRBJ1-1; d_call: NA; clone_size: NA; v_call: TRBV7-9; cdr3_aa: CASSTGTGMNTEAFF; cdr3_nt: TGTGCCAGCAGCACGGGGACGGGAATGAACACTGAAGCTTTCTTT
j_call: TRBJ1-3; d_call: NA; clone_size: NA; v_call: TRBV12-5; cdr3_aa: CASGSVLSGNTIYF; cdr3_nt: TGTGCTAGTGGTTCGGTACTCTCTGGAAACACCATATATTTT
j_call: TRBJ1-3; d_call: NA; clone_size: NA; v_call: TRBV13; cdr3_aa: CASSLGRGVSTGNTIYF; cdr3_nt: TGTGCCAGCAGCTTAGGCCGGGGGGTCTCGACTGGAAACACCATATATTTT
j_call: TRBJ2-2; d_call: TRBD2; clone_size: NA; v_call: TRBV7-3; cdr3_aa: CATPGVGTSQKRTGELFF; cdr3_nt: TGTGCCACCCCGGGCGTCGGGACTAGCCAAAAGAGGACCGGGGAGCTGTTTTTT
j_call: TRBJ1-1; d_call: TRBD1; clone_size: NA; v_call: TRBV7-8; cdr3_aa: CASSLRRDREGTEAFF; cdr3_nt: TGTGCCAGCAGCTTACGCCGGGACAGGGAGGGAACTGAAGCTTTCTTT
j_call: TRBJ2-1; d_call: NA; clone_size: NA; v_call: TRBV7-9; cdr3_aa: CASSEGSSYNEQFF; cdr3_nt: TGTGCCAGCAGTGAGGGGAGCTCCTACAATGAGCAGTTCTTC
j_call: TRBJ2-1; d_call: TRBD1; clone_size: NA; v_call: TRBV19; cdr3_aa: CASSIPRIRGSWNEQFF; cdr3_nt: TGTGCCAGTAGTATCCCCCGGATCAGGGGGTCCTGGAATGAGCAGTTCTTC
j_call: TRBJ1-2; d_call: NA; clone_size: NA; v_call: TRBV19; cdr3_aa: CASSTWDPHGYTF; cdr3_nt: TGTGCCAGTAGTACCTGGGACCCGCATGGCTACACCTTC
j_call: TRBJ1-2; d_call: NA; clone_size: NA; v_call: TRBV7-9; cdr3_aa: CASSPRAGQRDGYTF; cdr3_nt: TGTGCCAGCAGCCCAAGGGCGGGACAAAGAGATGGCTACACCTTC
j_call: TRBJ2-4; d_call: NA; clone_size: NA; v_call: TRBV5-3; cdr3_aa: CARSTRVPKNIQYF; cdr3_nt: TGTGCCAGAAGCACCAGAGTACCCAAAAACATTCAGTACTTC
j_call: TRBJ2-5; d_call: NA; clone_size: once; v_call: TRBV24-1; cdr3_aa: CATQPGTGEETQYF; cdr3_nt: TGTGCCACCCAACCAGGGACGGGAGAAGAGACCCAGTACTTC
j_call: TRBJ1-1; d_call: NA; clone_size: NA; v_call: TRBV10-2; cdr3_aa: CASQRQNTEAFF; cdr3_nt: TGCGCCAGCCAACGACAGAACACTGAAGCTTTCTTT
j_call: TRBJ2-1; d_call: TRBD1; clone_size: NA; v_call: TRBV19; cdr3_aa: CASSPHRGTGAVEQFF; cdr3_nt: TGTGCCAGTAGCCCCCACCGGGGGACAGGGGCCGTTGAGCAGTTCTTC
j_call: TRBJ2-1; d_call: NA; clone_size: NA; v_call: TRBV15; cdr3_aa: CATSRDKTRARNEQFF; cdr3_nt: TGTGCCACCAGCAGAGATAAGACCCGAGCACGGAATGAGCAGTTCTTC
j_call: TRBJ1-1; d_call: NA; clone_size: NA; v_call: TRBV5-1; cdr3_aa: CASSSVLAGQNTEAFF; cdr3_nt: TGCGCCAGCAGCTCCGTCCTTGCGGGACAGAACACTGAAGCTTTCTTT
j_call: TRBJ1-1; d_call: NA; clone_size: NA; v_call: TRBV9; cdr3_aa: CASSPRSGDTEAFF; cdr3_nt: TGTGCCAGCAGCCCTCGCTCCGGGGACACTGAAGCTTTCTTT
j_call: TRBJ1-1; d_call: NA; clone_size: NA; v_call: TRBV6-5; cdr3_aa: CASRVDKRGNTEAFF; cdr3_nt: TGTGCCAGCAGGGTCGACAAGAGGGGGAACACTGAAGCTTTCTTT
j_call: TRBJ2-1; d_call: TRBD2; clone_size: NA; v_call: TRBV11-1; cdr3_aa: CASSLERTRDEQFF; cdr3_nt: TGTGCCAGCAGCTTAGAAAGGACTAGAGATGAGCAGTTCTTC
j_call: TRBJ1-1; d_call: NA; clone_size: NA; v_call: TRBV9; cdr3_aa: CASGSHIGDTEAFF; cdr3_nt: TGTGCCAGCGGATCGCACATCGGGGACACTGAAGCTTTCTTT
j_call: TRBJ2-7; d_call: NA; clone_size: NA; v_call: TRBV29-1; cdr3_aa: CSVSRDMNEQYF; cdr3_nt: TGCAGCGTCTCCCGGGACATGAACGAGCAGTACTTC
j_call: TRBJ2-5; d_call: NA; clone_size: NA; v_call: TRBV3-1/TRBV3-2; cdr3_aa: CASSQRLEAQYF; cdr3_nt: TGTGCCAGCAGCCAGCGACTGGAGGCCCAGTACTTC
j_call: TRBJ1-1; d_call: NA; clone_size: NA; v_call: TRBV6-6; cdr3_aa: CASSLRGNTEAFF; cdr3_nt: TGTGCCAGCAGTCTCAGGGGGAACACTGAAGCTTTCTTT
j_call: TRBJ2-1; d_call: TRBD2; clone_size: NA; v_call: TRBV9; cdr3_aa: CASSVYPGLANEQFF; cdr3_nt: TGTGCCAGCAGCGTATATCCAGGACTAGCTAATGAGCAGTTCTTC
j_call: TRBJ2-5; d_call: NA; clone_size: NA; v_call: TRBV27; cdr3_aa: CASSPTRRVETQYF; cdr3_nt: TGTGCCAGCAGTCCGACTCGGAGGGTAGAGACCCAGTACTTC
j_call: TRBJ1-6; d_call: TRBD1; clone_size: NA; v_call: TRBV27; cdr3_aa: CASSLPDRASPLHF; cdr3_nt: TGTGCCAGCAGTTTACCGGACAGGGCTTCACCCCTCCACTTT
j_call: TRBJ1-3; d_call: NA; clone_size: NA; v_call: TRBV5-4; cdr3_aa: CASSLPGTGNTIYF; cdr3_nt: TGTGCCAGCAGCTTGCCAGGGACTGGAAACACCATATATTTT
j_call: TRBJ1-1; d_call: NA; clone_size: NA; v_call: TRBV5-6; cdr3_aa: CASSLVPGVNTEAFF; cdr3_nt: TGTGCCAGCAGCTTGGTTCCGGGGGTGAACACTGAAGCTTTCTTT
j_call: TRBJ1-1; d_call: NA; clone_size: NA; v_call: TRBV11-2; cdr3_aa: CATNPKDTEAFF; cdr3_nt: TGTGCAACCAATCCTAAAGACACTGAAGCTTTCTTT
j_call: TRBJ2-1; d_call: NA; clone_size: medium-sized; v_call: TRBV5-4; cdr3_aa: CASSSSHSSSYNEQFF; cdr3_nt: TGTGCCAGCAGCTCCTCCCACTCAAGCTCCTACAATGAGCAGTTCTTC
j_call: TRBJ1-2; d_call: TRBD1; clone_size: NA; v_call: TRBV2; cdr3_aa: CASRPGTGIYGYTF; cdr3_nt: TGTGCCAGCAGGCCCGGGACAGGGATCTATGGCTACACCTTC
j_call: TRBJ2-7; d_call: TRBD2; clone_size: NA; v_call: TRBV4-3; cdr3_aa: CASSRGLAATYEQYF; cdr3_nt: TGCGCCAGCAGCCGGGGACTAGCGGCCACCTACGAGCAGTACTTC